The clone carrying this T cell receptor beta chain is medium-sized (0.01 to 0.1%) in the sample. Its target is not known. Bulk tumor genomic DNA, 600 ng per sample, was the template. Collection of several biopsies per primary tumor, spaced far apart, took place during surgery. It was patients with untreated, newly diagnosed non-small cell lung cancer who underwent curative surgery. The source of the sample is a study of immune heterogeneity within non-small cell lung tumors. For the study at large: Of all tumors, 4 turned out to be squamous cell carcinomas, approximately 9 were non-squamous carcinomas and 1 was not otherwise specified. Overall study findings and caveats: Local tumor mutational burden correlated moderately but significantly with local T-cell clonality (R roughly 0.34). Between individual patients, the high-frequency T-cell receptor beta clonotypes largely differed. Different tumor locations in one patient shared dominant CDR3 beta clonotypes yet harbored unique high-frequency clones.

Per germline, CDR1 MNHEY and CDR2 SMNVEV (reference sequence). V was cut by 5 bases and J by 1 base, with 11 bases left in between. The CDR3 is 14 residues long. TCR beta CDR3 regions came from multiplex PCR with 32 forward V and 13 reverse J primers. Using its own MiXCR run on the multiplex PCR reads, TCRdb lists one record per CDR3 protein. The sample consists of 1,500 to 2,500 distinct CDR3 sequences, approximately 31% of them appearing once. This TCR was sampled from a man aged 60-69 years with non-small cell lung cancer. The V gene is TRBV27, the J gene TRBJ1-1, with a tentative D call TRBD1 (6 bases). The source material was lung tumor tissue. The CDR3 DNA reads TGTGCCAGCAGTGCGACAGGTAAGAACACTGAAGCTTTCTTT. This codes for CASSATGKNTEAFF.